Listed below are T cell receptor beta chains from one sample, sequenced in a study of T cell responses to AZD1222 COVID-19 vaccine. Method: immunoSEQ multiplex PCR; TCRdb's copy keeps in-frame clones and lacks some. The profile shows about 100,000 clones, about 90% of them singletons. The sequencing here drew on peripheral blood, taken on day 0 of AZD1222 vaccination. The receptors were sampled from an adult in good health. CDR3s include the opening cysteine and the closing phenylalanine or tryptophan. Each record gives: D gene, J gene, clone size, CDR3 length, V gene, CDR3 protein, CDR3 DNA. A D gene is named only where the DNA matches it firmly. Clone size, where shown, is once, few, many, or a class for clones that have expanded.

. TRBJ1-4 once 14 TRBV18 CASSVSSTNEKLFF TGTGCCAGCTCCGTATCTTCAACTAATGAAAAACTGTTTTTT
TRBD1 TRBJ1-5 once 14 TRBV7-2 CASSPDRDNQPQHF TGTGCCAGCAGCCCGGACAGGGACAATCAGCCCCAGCATTTT
. TRBJ2-3 . 11 TRBV19 CASSIADTQYF TGTGCCAGTAGTATAGCAGATACGCAGTATTTT
. TRBJ1-5 few 13 TRBV7-2 CASSLIDNQPQHF TGTGCCAGCAGCTTAATCGATAATCAGCCCCAGCATTTT
. TRBJ1-2 . 15 TRBV7-2 CASSSDSGGGYGYTF TGTGCCAGCAGCTCCGACAGTGGGGGGGGTTATGGCTACACCTTC
. TRBJ2-1 . 16 TRBV7-2 CASSFFGGASYNEQFF TGTGCCAGCAGCTTTTTTGGGGGGGCGTCCTACAATGAGCAGTTCTTC
. TRBJ2-2 . 16 TRBV2 CASSESGGGNTGELFF TGTGCCAGCAGTGAGTCGGGGGGCGGAAACACCGGGGAGCTGTTTTTT
TRBD2 TRBJ2-1 . 18 TRBV7-2 CASSLSASGGQTHHEQFF TGTGCCAGCAGCTTATCGGCTAGCGGGGGACAAACCCACCATGAGCAGTTCTTC
TRBD1 TRBJ1-1 once 14 TRBV18 CASSTRGSGAEAFF TGTGCCAGCTCAACCAGGGGGTCCGGGGCTGAAGCTTTCTTT
TRBD1 TRBJ1-3 . 18 TRBV19 CASSARTGALSSGNTIYF TGTGCCAGTAGTGCAAGGACAGGGGCCCTTTCTTCTGGAAACACCATATATTTT
. TRBJ1-2 . 13 TRBV28 CASREGTGNGYTF TGTGCCAGCAGGGAGGGTACAGGGAATGGCTACACCTTC
TRBD1 TRBJ1-1 . 15 TRBV6-2/TRBV6-3 CASSYSSGGMPEAFF TGTGCCAGCAGTTACTCGTCAGGGGGCATGCCTGAAGCTTTCTTT
. TRBJ2-3 . 14 TRBV18 CASSPTGVADTQYF TGTGCCAGCTCACCAACCGGGGTAGCAGATACGCAGTATTTT
. TRBJ1-1 . 14 TRBV2 CASSSRGSNTEAFF TGTGCCAGCAGTTCAAGGGGCTCGAACACTGAAGCTTTCTTT
. TRBJ2-3 . 15 TRBV12-5 CASGLGQLGTDTQYF TGTGCTAGTGGTTTGGGACAGTTGGGCACAGATACGCAGTATTTT
. TRBJ2-7 . 14 TRBV3-1/TRBV3-2 CASSQVGGSYEQYF TGTGCCAGCAGCCAAGTTGGAGGTAGCTACGAGCAGTACTTC
TRBD1 TRBJ1-2 . 13 TRBV5-4 CASSLRDSYGYTF TGTGCCAGCAGCCTCAGGGACAGCTATGGCTACACCTTC
. TRBJ1-5 . 15 TRBV7-2 CASSLGFDVNQPQHF TGTGCCAGCAGCTTAGGTTTCGACGTCAATCAGCCCCAGCATTTT
TRBD2 TRBJ2-5 . 15 TRBV9 CASSAGTIRVETQYF TGTGCCAGCAGCGCCGGGACTATTCGAGTAGAGACCCAGTACTTC
. TRBJ2-7 . 13 TRBV18 CASSPGLGGEQYF TGTGCCAGCTCACCGGGCCTCGGAGGAGAGCAGTACTTC
. TRBJ2-7 . 14 TRBV6-5 CASSQGGTAYEQYF TGTGCCAGCAGCCAAGGGGGGACTGCCTACGAGCAGTACTTC
. TRBJ1-2 . 18 TRBV4-1 CASSQDLQGSNWYYGYTF TGCGCCAGCAGCCAAGACTTACAGGGAAGTAACTGGTACTATGGCTACACCTTC
. TRBJ1-1 once 13 TRBV6-5 CASRSTHGTEAFF TGTGCCAGCAGAAGCACTCATGGCACTGAAGCTTTCTTT
TRBD1 TRBJ1-5 . 19 TRBV3-1/TRBV3-2 CASSQPGQGLPFSNQPQHF TGTGCCAGCAGCCAACCGGGACAGGGTCTCCCCTTTAGCAATCAGCCCCAGCATTTT
. TRBJ1-1 . 14 TRBV5-1 CASSLGQKNTEAFF TGCGCCAGCAGCTTGGGCCAGAAGAACACTGAAGCTTTCTTT
. TRBJ1-2 . 14 TRBV7-2 CASSLSGGGHGYTF TGTGCCAGCAGCCTCAGCGGGGGGGGTCATGGCTACACCTTC
. TRBJ2-5 . 13 TRBV30 CAWSVMHSWAQYF TGTGCCTGGAGTGTAATGCATTCCTGGGCCCAGTACTTC
. TRBJ2-7 . 14 TRBV5-1 CASSLVAGYYEQYF TGCGCCAGCAGCTTGGTAGCAGGGTACTACGAGCAGTACTTC
TRBD1 TRBJ1-1 . 14 TRBV10-3 CAIRRDRENTEAFF TGTGCCATCAGACGGGACAGGGAGAACACTGAAGCTTTCTTT
TRBD2 TRBJ2-7 . 15 TRBV3-1/TRBV3-2 CASSHTSGGASEQYF TGTGCCAGCAGCCACACTAGCGGGGGGGCCTCCGAGCAGTACTTC
. TRBJ2-3 . 15 TRBV6-5 CASRRGPSSTDTQYF TGTGCCAGCAGAAGAGGCCCTTCTAGCACAGATACGCAGTATTTT
. TRBJ1-5 . 12 TRBV2 CASSGSHQPQHF TGTGCCAGCAGCGGTTCCCATCAGCCCCAGCATTTT
TRBD1 TRBJ1-4 . 15 TRBV29-1 CSVGTTGGNNEKLFF TGCAGCGTGGGGACGACAGGGGGTAATAATGAAAAACTGTTTTTT
. TRBJ1-5 few 14 TRBV6-5 CASNNRADNQPQHF TGTGCCAGCAACAACCGGGCCGACAATCAGCCCCAGCATTTT
. TRBJ1-5 once 14 TRBV7-6 CASSLAGSNQPQHF TGTGCCAGCAGCTTAGCGGGTAGCAATCAGCCCCAGCATTTT
TRBD1 TRBJ1-1 . 17 TRBV19 CASSISGGSGSNTEAFF TGTGCCAGTAGTATATCAGGGGGCTCGGGTTCGAACACTGAAGCTTTCTTT
. TRBJ1-3 . 14 TRBV6-5 CASSYRSSGNTIYF TGTGCCAGCAGTTACAGGAGCTCTGGAAACACCATATATTTT
TRBD1 TRBJ1-6 . 16 TRBV3-1/TRBV3-2 CASSPQQGIWNSPLHF TGTGCCAGCAGCCCTCAACAGGGGATTTGGAATTCACCCCTCCACTTT
. TRBJ2-2 . 14 TRBV7-3 CASSLSSGAGELFF TGTGCCAGCAGCTTATCTTCCGGGGCCGGGGAGCTGTTTTTT
TRBD1 TRBJ1-1 . 13 TRBV12-3/TRBV12-4 CASSSNTGAEAFF TGTGCCAGCAGTTCAAACACAGGGGCTGAAGCTTTCTTT
. TRBJ1-6 . 15 TRBV5-4 CASSFEGAGNSPLHF TGTGCCAGCAGCTTTGAGGGTGCGGGTAATTCACCCCTCCACTTT
. TRBJ1-6 . 14 TRBV6-5 CASSYSFGNSPLHF TGTGCCAGCAGTTACTCCTTCGGTAATTCACCCCTCCACTTT
TRBD1 TRBJ2-5 . 16 TRBV9 CASSVAMGQGQETQYF TGTGCCAGCAGCGTAGCTATGGGACAGGGGCAGGAGACCCAGTACTTC
TRBD1 TRBJ1-1 . 14 TRBV11-2 CASSQRTGGTEAFF TGTGCCAGCAGCCAGAGGACAGGGGGGACTGAAGCTTTCTTT
. TRBJ2-3 few 13 TRBV27 CASRRPGTDTQYF TGTGCCAGCAGGAGACCAGGCACAGATACGCAGTATTTT
. TRBJ1-3 . 14 TRBV15 CATSATNSGNTIYF TGTGCCACCAGCGCGACCAACTCTGGAAACACCATATATTTT
. TRBJ2-7 once 13 TRBV19 CASSMGLSGEQYF TGTGCCAGTTCTATGGGGCTCTCGGGCGAGCAGTACTTC
. TRBJ1-1 . 17 TRBV5-1 CASSLTFRVGVGTEAFF TGCGCCAGCAGCTTGACCTTCAGGGTGGGAGTCGGCACTGAAGCTTTCTTT
. TRBJ2-5 once 15 TRBV7-2 CASSLVASRQETQYF TGTGCCAGCAGCTTAGTAGCTAGCCGCCAAGAGACCCAGTACTTC
. TRBJ1-1 . 11 TRBV3-1/TRBV3-2 CASSVGTKAFF TGTGCCAGCAGCGTCGGGACAAAAGCTTTCTTT